This T cell receptor (beta chain) stems from a study of blood T cell repertoires in COVID-19. Study overall: PBMCs, B-cell-depleted T cells, or T cells were the source of the cDNA or gDNA that made up the material.

The V end was cut by 3 bases, the J end by 2 bases, with 5 bases between. This CDR3 contains 12 residues. This table comes from immunoSEQ multiplex PCR, and its TCRdb copy is limited to in-frame clones, with some not included. The sample records 99,000 or so clones, 90% to 95% being singletons. The chain combines TRBV12-3 or TRBV12-4 with TRBJ2-7; a possible D gene is TRBD2 (5 bases). The source is a human donor in a cohort sampled during active COVID-19. The sample consisted of peripheral blood. The CDR3 loop reads CASSLGAYEQYF. CDR3 bases: TGTGCCAGCAGTTTGGGAGCCTACGAGCAGTACTTC.